These 25 T cell receptor beta chains were sequenced from one sample in a study of blood T cell repertoires in COVID-19. TCRdb keeps only in-frame clones here, not all; method: immunoSEQ multiplex PCR. Of around 72,000 clones in the sample, over 80% are singletons; the top ten hold 15% to 20%. Material for sequencing was peripheral blood. The source is a woman of 80 years or more with acute or convalescent COVID-19.

The rearrangement uses TRBV5-6 and TRBJ1-2, with 7 nucleotides matching TRBD1. The CDR3 sequence is 14 residues long. Germline CDR1 SGHDT, CDR2 YYEEEE. V trimming: 4 bases; J trimming: 2 bases; junction bases outside the gene matches: 5. In nucleotides, the CDR3 is TGTGCCAGCAGCCCCCAGGACAGGAACTATGGCTACACCTTC. As protein: CASSPQDRNYGYTF. Full variable domain (missing parts from reference TRBV5-6 and TRBJ1-2): DAGVTQSPTHLIKTRGQQVTLRCSPKSGHDTVSWYQQALGQGPQFIFQYYEEEERQRGNFPDRFSGHQFPNYSSELNVNALLLGDSALYLCASSPQDRNYGYTFGSGTRLTVV.

The rearrangement joins TRBV19 to TRBJ2-5; D unclear. CDR3 length equals 14 residues. V was trimmed by 10 bases and J by 0 bases, leaving 15 bases between them. CDR1 is LNHDA, CDR2 SQIVND, per germline (reference sequence). CDR3 sequence: CATQGGQHQETQYF. The CDR3 region has the DNA TGTGCCACCCAAGGTGGGCAGCACCAAGAGACCCAGTACTTC. The whole variable domain, filled in from reference TRBV19 and TRBJ2-5, reads DGGITQSPKYLFRKEGQNVTLSCEQNLNHDAMYWYRQDPGQGLRLIYYSQIVNDFQKGDIAEGYSVSREKKESFPLTVTSAQKNPTAFYLCATQGGQHQETQYFGPGTRLLVL.

This rearrangement joins TRBV7-9 to TRBJ1-5, with a tentative D call TRBD1 (6 bases). Germline V gene data show CDR1 as SEHNR and CDR2 as FQNEAQ (reference sequence). CDR3 size: 14 residues. V lost 5 bases, J lost 6 bases, and 14 bases lay in between. The CDR3 loop reads CASSPTGTVQPQHF. The CDR3, as DNA: TGTGCCAGCAGCCCTACAGGGACGGTTCAGCCCCAGCATTTT.

This clone has a single count. This rearrangement joins TRBV30 to TRBJ2-7; 9 nucleotides agree with TRBD2. Germline V gene sequence: CDR1 GTSNPN, CDR2 SVGIG (reference sequence). V shed 2 bases, J shed 3 bases, and the junction held 11 bases outside the gene matches. The CDR3 is 16 residues long. DNA of the CDR3: TGTGCCTGGAGTCGGGATAGCGGGGGTTCGGACTACGAGCAGTACTTC. Translating it yields CAWSRDSGGSDYEQYF.

Only a few counts were recorded for this clone. The rearrangement uses TRBV7-3 and TRBJ2-7; the match to TRBD2 covers 7 bases. The CDR3 totals 14 residues. Germline V CDR1 and CDR2: SGHTA, FQGTGA. The J segment lost 0 bases and the V segment lost 7 bases, leaving 6 bases of the junction unmatched. Written as DNA, the CDR3 is TGTGCCAGCAAGGGCGGGAGTAGCTCCTACGAGCAGTACTTC. Translating gives CASKGGSSSYEQYF.

The gene calls are TRBV10-3 and TRBJ2-7; TRBD1 matches 8 bases. Germline V gene data show CDR1 as ENHRY and CDR2 as SYGVKD. The CDR3 runs 13 residues. Unmatched junction bases numbered 4, after V lost 6 bases and J lost 3 bases. The CDR3 protein is CAISLQGVYEQYF. DNA for the CDR3: TGTGCCATCAGCTTACAGGGGGTCTACGAGCAGTACTTC.

This chain links TRBV11-3 with TRBJ2-5, with D maybe TRBD1 (5 bases). The V and J ends lost 2 bases and 2 bases respectively, with 6 bases between them. The V gene's germline CDR1 is SGHNT and CDR2 YENEEA. CDR3 length equals 13 residues. Here the CDR3 reads CASSLYRQETQYF. The CDR3 DNA reads TGTGCCAGCAGCTTATACAGGCAAGAGACCCAGTACTTC. Complete variable domain (other parts from reference TRBV11-3 and TRBJ2-5): EAGVVQSPRYKIIEKKQPVAFWCNPISGHNTLYWYLQNLGQGPELLIRYENEEAVDDSQLPKDRFSAERLKGVDSTLKIQPAELGDSAVYLCASSLYRQETQYFGPGTRLLVL.

This clone was seen a single time. V usage is TRBV6-5 and J usage is TRBJ2-3; 7 bases map to TRBD2. CDR1 is MNHEY and CDR2 is SVGAGI in the germline V gene. CDR3 length: 15 amino acids. Trimming took 6 bases from V and 2 from J; bases not matched to a gene: 8. CDR3 sequence reads: CASRPLADLTDTQYF. The CDR3 coding sequence is TGTGCCAGCAGACCCCTAGCGGATCTCACAGATACGCAGTATTTT.

V usage is TRBV11-2 and J usage is TRBJ2-1; 10 bases map to TRBD2. In germline, CDR1 is SGHAT, CDR2 FQNNGV. The CDR3 has 14 amino acids. V dropped 5 bases and J dropped 6; count of bases not matched to a gene: 4. CDR3 sequence: CASSRGLASNEQFF. The CDR3 nucleotides are TGTGCCAGCAGCCGGGGACTAGCGTCCAATGAGCAGTTCTTC.

This rearrangement joins TRBV30 to TRBJ2-5, with D possibly matching TRBD1 (6 bases). Germline V lookup: CDR1 GTSNPN, CDR2 SVGIG (reference sequence). The V end lost 5 bases, the J end lost 4 bases, and 17 bases lay between the germline ends. The CDR3 spans 14 residues. The CDR3 DNA reads TGTGCCTGGGGGGTACAGGGTCTAGGAGAGACCCAGTACTTC. Translated, it gives CAWGVQGLGETQYF. Drawing the rest from reference TRBV30 and TRBJ2-5, the complete variable domain is SQTIHQWPATLVQPVGSPLSLECTVEGTSNPNLYWYRQAAGRGLQLLFYSVGIGQISSEVPQNLSASRPQDRQFILSSKKLLLSDSGFYLCAWGVQGLGETQYFGPGTRLLVL.

This clone was seen just once. As DNA, the CDR3 is TGTGCCAGCAGCCTCCTCGGGGACTCCTACGAGCAGTACTTC. It yields the protein CASSLLGDSYEQYF. This chain uses TRBV28 with TRBJ2-7; D is perhaps TRBD2 (5 bases). The V gene lost 6 bases and the J gene lost 0 bases, with 12 bases spanning the gap. Germline V gene sequence: CDR1 MDHEN, CDR2 SYDVKM. This CDR3 comprises 14 residues.

The V call is TRBV7-9, the J call TRBJ1-1, with D hard to call. The V end was cut by 2 bases, the J end by 4 bases, with 8 bases between. Germline lookup yields CDR1 SEHNR and CDR2 FQNEAQ (reference sequence). This CDR3 contains 13 residues. CDR3 amino acids: CASSLSVGTEAFF. The CDR3 nucleotides read TGTGCCAGCAGCTTAAGCGTGGGCACTGAAGCTTTCTTT.

The chain uses TRBV9 and TRBJ1-1; TRBD1 might be the D (5 bases). The CDR3 length is 12 residues. V gave up 0 bases and J gave up 7 bases, with 7 bases separating them. CDR1 and CDR2 (germline): SGDLS, YYNGEE. The CDR3 region is CASSVEGREAFF. DNA of the CDR3: TGTGCCAGCAGCGTAGAGGGGCGTGAAGCTTTCTTT.

The CDR3 loop reads CASSDNGFQETQYF. The DNA for the CDR3 is TGCGCCAGCAGCGATAACGGTTTCCAAGAGACCCAGTACTTC. V and J are TRBV5-1 and TRBJ2-5; no firm D call. The CDR3 runs 14 residues. Germline V gene sequence: CDR1 SGHRS, CDR2 YFSETQ. V was cut by 4 bases and J by 1 base, with 11 bases left in between.

This chain uses TRBV9 with TRBJ2-3; 15 nucleotides line up with TRBD2. There are 18 residues in the CDR3. Germline trimming cut 0 bases from V and 4 bases from J; bases unmatched to any gene: 6. Germline V lookup: CDR1 SGDLS, CDR2 YYNGEE. In DNA form, the CDR3 reads TGTGCCAGCAGCGTAGGAAGGACTAGCGGGGGGGCCGCAGATACGCAGTATTTT. This codes for CASSVGRTSGGAADTQYF. Full variable domain (remainder filled in from reference TRBV9 and TRBJ2-3): DSGVTQTPKHLITATGQRVTLRCSPRSGDLSVYWYQQSLDQGLQFLIQYYNGEERAKGNILERFSAQQFPDLHSELNLSSLELGDSALYFCASSVGRTSGGAADTQYFGPGTRLTVL.

V and J are TRBV6-5 and TRBJ1-5, with a possible D match to TRBD1 (5 bases). V was trimmed by 4 bases and J by 6 bases, leaving 16 bases between them. The CDR3 sequence is 15 residues long. Germline CDR1 MNHEY, CDR2 SVGAGI. The CDR3 nucleotides read TGTGCCAGCAGTTCCCCCAACGGACAAGGTCAGCCCCAGCATTTT. It specifies CASSSPNGQGQPQHF.

This sequence joins TRBV3-1 (or the pseudogene TRBV3-2) and TRBJ2-3; perhaps TRBD2 as D (6 bases). V lost 1 base and J 0 bases, leaving 8 bases between the germline ends. CDR1 is LGHDT, CDR2 YNNKEL, per germline (reference sequence). This CDR3 is 15 amino acids long. The CDR3 region has the DNA TGTGCCAGCAGCCAAGGGGCGGGGAGCACAGATACGCAGTATTTT. Residues: CASSQGAGSTDTQYF.

V usage is TRBV5-1 and J usage is TRBJ2-7, with D perhaps matching TRBD1 (6 bases). The V gene's germline CDR1 is SGHRS and CDR2 YFSETQ. The CDR3 has 17 amino acids. V lost 0 bases, J lost 3 bases, and 19 bases lay in between. The CDR3 reads CASSLDDTGTSIYEQYF. The CDR3, as DNA: TGCGCCAGCAGCTTGGACGACACCGGGACAAGTATCTACGAGCAGTACTTC. Together with reference TRBV5-1 and TRBJ2-7, the CDR3 gives the full variable domain: KAGVTQTPRYLIKTRGQQVTLSCSPISGHRSVSWYQQTPGQGLQFLFEYFSETQRNKGNFPGRFSGRQFSNSRSEMNVSTLELGDSALYLCASSLDDTGTSIYEQYFGPGTRLTVT.

The gene calls are TRBV27 and TRBJ1-1, with D perhaps TRBD1 (5 bases). Germline V gene lookup returns CDR1 MNHEY and CDR2 SMNVEV (reference sequence). The CDR3 consists of 13 residues. The V gene lost 10 bases and the J gene lost 4 bases, with 16 bases spanning the gap. The CDR3 bases are TGTGCCACCCAAGTAGGGGTCAGCACTGAAGCTTTCTTT. It translates to CATQVGVSTEAFF.

This clone has just a few counts. V and J are TRBV24-1 and TRBJ2-2; maybe TRBD1 (5 bases). Between the trimmed V and J ends, which lost 5 bases and 1 base, there was a span of 16 bases. CDR1 KGHDR and CDR2 SFDVKD come from the germline V gene. This CDR3 spans 17 amino acids. CDR3: CATSGTDNVVNTGELFF. For the CDR3, the DNA is TGTGCCACCAGTGGGACGGACAATGTGGTGAACACCGGGGAGCTGTTTTTT.

The chain uses TRBV2 and TRBJ1-4; no clear D gene. Trimming shortened V by 9 bases and J by 5 bases, and 10 bases separated the two germline ends. This CDR3 spans 12 amino acids. Germline CDR1 is SNHLY and CDR2 is FYNNEI. DNA for the CDR3: TGTGCCAGTAGCAGAGAAAATGAAAAACTGTTTTTT. As protein: CASSRENEKLFF.

The rearrangement joins TRBV6-5 to TRBJ1-6; TRBD1 is a possible D gene (5 bases). CDR1 MNHEY and CDR2 SVGAGI come from the germline V gene. CDR3 length: 14 amino acids. Trimming shortened V by 5 bases and J by 9 bases, and 14 bases separated the two germline ends. The CDR3, as DNA: TGTGCCAGCAGTAGGACACCTTTTGGTTCACCCCTCCACTTT. Translated, it gives CASSRTPFGSPLHF.

This clone showed up just a few times. The J gene is TRBJ1-3, the V gene TRBV9; D remains unclear. CDR3 size: 14 residues. V was trimmed by 0 bases and J by 3 bases, leaving 7 bases between them. From germline, CDR1 is SGDLS and CDR2 YYNGEE. CDR3 residues: CASSVEAGGNTIYF. The CDR3 region has the DNA TGTGCCAGCAGCGTAGAGGCGGGTGGAAACACCATATATTTT.

The J gene is TRBJ2-7, the V gene TRBV30, with TRBD1 matching 7 bases. V lost 3 bases, J lost 2 bases, and 1 base stayed unmatched. The CDR3 has 12 residues. Germline CDR1 is GTSNPN and CDR2 is SVGIG (reference sequence). The CDR3 DNA reads as TGTGCCTGGAGACAGGGGACCTACGAGCAGTACTTC. Its protein product is CAWRQGTYEQYF.

The chain couples TRBV7-9 to TRBJ1-1, with D unclear. Per germline, CDR1 SEHNR and CDR2 FQNEAQ (reference sequence). The length of the CDR3 is 11 residues. Trimming left V 5 bases short and J 4 bases short, with 5 bases between. Written as DNA, the CDR3 is TGTGCCAGCAGCCCCGTCACTGAAGCTTTCTTT. Protein product: CASSPVTEAFF.